This note documents a single T cell receptor beta chain sequence. This entry belongs to a study of OX40 agonist ivuxolimab in advanced cancers. Germline-derived CDR1 and CDR2 are MNHEY and SMNVEV (reference sequence). The CDR3 contains 14 residues. Trimming removed 1 base from V and 6 bases from J, with 9 bases in between. Sequencing used immunoSEQ multiplex PCR; TCRdb keeps in-frame clones, though not all of them. The sample comprises about 20,000 clones, over 80% of which are singletons, and around 50% rests with the top ten. The TCR was taken from an adult with an advanced solid tumor such as melanoma, head and neck, liver or kidney cancer. This chain uses TRBV27 with TRBJ2-2; D unresolved. Material: CD4+ or CD8+ T cells sorted from blood, obtained in a trial of the OX40 agonist ivuxolimab. In DNA, the CDR3 is TGTGCCAGCAGTTTATTCCCCTCGGCCGGGGAGCTGTTTTTT. This gives the protein CASSLFPSAGELFF.